This T cell receptor (beta chain) was recorded in a study of blood T cell repertoires in COVID-19. The repertoire was sequenced with immunoSEQ multiplex PCR; TCRdb's copy has only in-frame clones and lacks some. The table includes roughly 190,000 clones, roughly 80% detected once. The CDR3 is 16 residues long. CDR1 and CDR2 from the germline V gene are SGHRS and YFSETQ. V shed 3 bases, J shed 8 bases, and the junction held 9 bases outside the gene matches. Material for sequencing was PBMCs or T cells enriched from blood (not recorded which). The chain couples TRBV5-1 to TRBJ2-1, with 12 bases that match TRBD2. The receptor comes from a woman aged 30 to 39 who had recovered from COVID-19. CDR3 amino acids: CASSYPRTSGADEQFF. In nucleotides, the CDR3 is TGCGCCAGCAGCTACCCCCGGACTAGCGGGGCGGATGAGCAGTTCTTC.